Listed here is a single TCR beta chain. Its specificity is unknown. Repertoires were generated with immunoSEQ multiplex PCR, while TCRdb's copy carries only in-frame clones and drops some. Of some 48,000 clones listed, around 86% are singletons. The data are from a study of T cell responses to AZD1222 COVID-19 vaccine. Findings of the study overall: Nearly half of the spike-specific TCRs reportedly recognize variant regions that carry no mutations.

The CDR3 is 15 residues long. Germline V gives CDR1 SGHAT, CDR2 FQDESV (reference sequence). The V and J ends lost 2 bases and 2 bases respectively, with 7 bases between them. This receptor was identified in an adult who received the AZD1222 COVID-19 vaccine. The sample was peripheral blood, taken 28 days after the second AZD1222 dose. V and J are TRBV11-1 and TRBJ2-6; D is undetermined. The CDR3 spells CASSLSSAGANVLTF. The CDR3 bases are TGTGCCAGCAGCTTAAGCTCGGCTGGGGCCAACGTCCTGACTTTC.